The source of this T cell receptor beta chain is a study of blood T cell repertoires in COVID-19 (dated by TCRdb to the early 2020s). Background for the entire study: Samples from collaborators originated in the United States, Italy and Spain and spanned both the acute and convalescent phases of COVID-19. The material from the prospective study consisted of cDNA or gDNA derived from T cells, B-cell-depleted T cells, or PBMCs. The dataset comprised deeply sampled blood TCRbeta repertoires from subjects exposed to, actively infected with, or recovered from COVID-19. The repertoires were made available in a free public database intended to serve as a resource for research on the immune response to SARS-CoV-2. Samples came from the ongoing ImmuneRACE study (first 160 participants) plus 1,254 subjects from 6 global collaborators. The sample metadata nearly always contained a de-identified subject ID, COVID-19 status, age in years and sex. HLA class I and class II types, where available, came from metadata supplied by the sample provider rather than from assay-based typing. The investigation overall reported the following: Clinical and demographic metadata were provided uncurated, with the amount varying by source and participant.

V is pared back by 6 bases and J by 0 bases, with 15 bases lying between the germline termini. CDR1 and CDR2, per the germline V gene, are KGHSH and LQKENI. The CDR3 holds 16 amino acids from the cysteine to the phenylalanine. The entry retains the CDR3 DNA only, 48 bases that are in frame from base 1. Collaborating institutions collected whole blood in K2EDTA tubes following their own protocols. Collaborator samples were shipped for TCRbeta analysis as frozen whole blood, isolated PBMCs, or DNA extracted from either sample type. On this clone itself: The antigen it binds to is not known. The input lacks base qualities; no much larger clone sits a single base away.

TCRbeta CDR3 regions were amplified from genomic DNA using the immunoSEQ Assay, a bias-controlled multiplex PCR. As for the original processing: Nucleated cell counts per sample were estimated from amplification of reference gene primers within the assay. Sequence reads were collapsed and filtered to measure the absolute abundance of every unique TCRbeta CDR3 rearrangement. Productive Simpson clonality was computed per sample as the square root of Simpson's diversity index over productive rearrangements. Imported from immuneACCESS, the table was reduced by TCRdb to in-frame sequences with V and J called. These copies leave out some clones; in studies compared against another copy, an unresolved V gene accounts for under half, and the cause of the remainder is not known. That table supplies the V and J calls and clone size; D and trimming were determined from the DNA. This sample has around 200,000 clones in its table, and 80% to 85% of those were observed once. Approximately 4.4% of the sample is taken by the ten largest.

Specimen: peripheral blood. The chain couples TRBV18 to TRBJ2-4; D gene: possibly TRBD2, on 6 matching bases. The source is a man aged 50 to 60 with active or convalescent COVID-19. The nucleotide sequence is given as TGTGCCAGCTCTCTCGGGACTGGTTTAGCCAAAAACATTCAGTACTTC. Translation gives CASSLGTGLAKNIQYF.